This is a list of T cell receptor beta chains from one sample in a study of blood T cell repertoires in COVID-19. Sequenced by immunoSEQ multiplex PCR; TCRdb stores in-frame clones only, minus some. The table includes roughly 60,000 clones, roughly 87% detected once. Sequencing input: peripheral blood. Receptors were obtained from a human donor with acute or convalescent COVID-19. The donor label of this sample is uncertain. CDR3s include the opening cysteine and the closing phenylalanine or tryptophan.

j_call	cdr3_length	v_call	cdr3_aa
TRBJ1-6	14	TRBV5-4	CASSLMTAYSPLHF
TRBJ2-2	15	TRBV24-1	CAAARGTLRTGELFF
TRBJ2-3	18	TRBV5-4	CASSPPWASGGQSDTQYF
TRBJ2-1	15	TRBV5-1	CASSAVAGFRNEQFF
TRBJ2-2	14	TRBV25-1	CASSEYGSSGELFF
TRBJ2-5	15	TRBV3-1/TRBV3-2	CASQRAGAYQETQYF
TRBJ2-7	13	TRBV7-9	CASSSGPSYEQYF
TRBJ1-3	13	TRBV3-1/TRBV3-2	CASRPSGGNTIYF
TRBJ1-3	13	TRBV11-2	CASSLDTGNTIYF
TRBJ1-2	14	TRBV18	CASSPSTDNYGYTF
TRBJ1-2	14	TRBV5-1	CASSVDRPNGGYTF